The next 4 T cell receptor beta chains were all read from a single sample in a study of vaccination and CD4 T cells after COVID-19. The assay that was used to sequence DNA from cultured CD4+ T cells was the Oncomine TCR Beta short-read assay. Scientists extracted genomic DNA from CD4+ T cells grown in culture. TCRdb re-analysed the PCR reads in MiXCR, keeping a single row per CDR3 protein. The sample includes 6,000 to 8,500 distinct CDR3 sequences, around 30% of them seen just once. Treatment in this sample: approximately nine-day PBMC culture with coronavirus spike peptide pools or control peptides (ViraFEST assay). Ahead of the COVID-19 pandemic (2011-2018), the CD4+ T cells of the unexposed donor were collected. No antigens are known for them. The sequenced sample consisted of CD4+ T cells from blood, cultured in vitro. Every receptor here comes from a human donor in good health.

CDR3 coding DNA: TGTGCCAGCAGTTTAGGGATGCGCCAGAATTCACCCCTCCACTTT. This translates into CASSLGMRQNSPLHF. V usage is TRBV28 and J usage is TRBJ1-6; D remains ambiguous. V was trimmed by 2 bases and J by 7 bases, leaving 12 bases between them. The germline gives CDR1 MDHEN, CDR2 SYDVKM. The CDR3 runs 15 residues.

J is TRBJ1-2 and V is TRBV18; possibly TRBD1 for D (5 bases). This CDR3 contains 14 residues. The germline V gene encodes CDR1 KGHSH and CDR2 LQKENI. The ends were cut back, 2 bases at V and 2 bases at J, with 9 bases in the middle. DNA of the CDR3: TGTGCCAGCTCACCAGGACATTACAACTATGGCTACACCTTC. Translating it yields CASSPGHYNYGYTF.

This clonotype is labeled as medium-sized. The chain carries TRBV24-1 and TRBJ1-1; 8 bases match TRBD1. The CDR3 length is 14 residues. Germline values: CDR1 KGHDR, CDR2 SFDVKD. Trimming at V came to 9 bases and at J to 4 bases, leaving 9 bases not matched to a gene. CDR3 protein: CATRGQGTGTEAFF. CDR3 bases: TGTGCCACCCGAGGACAGGGTACGGGCACTGAAGCTTTCTTT.

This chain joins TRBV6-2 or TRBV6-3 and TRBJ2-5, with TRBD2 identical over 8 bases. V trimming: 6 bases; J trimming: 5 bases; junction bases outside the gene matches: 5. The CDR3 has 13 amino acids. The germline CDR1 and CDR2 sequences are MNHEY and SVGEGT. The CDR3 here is CASRILAVETQYF. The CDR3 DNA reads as TGTGCCAGCAGGATACTAGCGGTTGAGACCCAGTACTTC.